This T cell receptor (beta chain) is from a study of cytomegalovirus exposure and HLA in healthy donors. Both 60 Vbeta primers and 13 Jbeta primers went into the PCR. Repertoires were generated with immunoSEQ multiplex PCR, while TCRdb's copy carries only in-frame clones and drops some. This sample has about 94,000 clones, with 70% to 85% found just once. As to this clone: The antigen remains unidentified.

Per the germline V gene, CDR1 is SQVTM and CDR2 is ANQGSEA. V was cut by 4 bases and J by 8 bases, with 14 bases left in between. CDR3 length equals 13 residues. Notes on the study in general: Solely CMV serostatus was available to characterize immune exposure. The study recorded 160 or so TCR beta chains that were cytomegalovirus-associated. Three CMV-associated chains were confirmed in vitro to be specific for CMV antigens.

This rearrangement joins TRBV29-1 to TRBJ1-4, with D possibly TRBD1 on 6 matching bases. The receptor was derived from a human donor in good health. The sample consisted of PBMCs. The CDR3 reads CSVGKDSQEKLFF. The CDR3 region has the DNA TGCAGCGTTGGGAAGGACAGTCAGGAAAAACTGTTTTTT.